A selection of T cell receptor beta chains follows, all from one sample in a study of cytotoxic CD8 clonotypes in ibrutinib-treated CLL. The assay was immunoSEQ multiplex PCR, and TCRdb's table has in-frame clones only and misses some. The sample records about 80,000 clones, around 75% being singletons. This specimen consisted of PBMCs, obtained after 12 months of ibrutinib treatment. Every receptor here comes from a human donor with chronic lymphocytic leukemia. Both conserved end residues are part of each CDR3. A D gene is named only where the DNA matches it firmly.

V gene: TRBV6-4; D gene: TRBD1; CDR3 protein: CASSRQGDNEQFF
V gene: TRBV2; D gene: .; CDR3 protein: CASSDYLTGELFF
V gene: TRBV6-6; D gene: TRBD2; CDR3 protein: CASSPKASGSSEQFF
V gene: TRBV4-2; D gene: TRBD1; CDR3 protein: CASSQVSPGQGDYGYTF
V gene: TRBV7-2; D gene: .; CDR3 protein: CASSTNPYEQYF
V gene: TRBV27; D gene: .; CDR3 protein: CASSSPSATAGYEQYF
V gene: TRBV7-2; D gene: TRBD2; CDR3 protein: CASSRGGAGAGETQYF
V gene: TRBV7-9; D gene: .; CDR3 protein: CASSPGGQVLTGELFF
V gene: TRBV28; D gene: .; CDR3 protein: CASSPSQPQHF
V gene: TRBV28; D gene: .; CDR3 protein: CASSFGSGAGPLHF
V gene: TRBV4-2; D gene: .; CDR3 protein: CASSQDGRPGQETQYF
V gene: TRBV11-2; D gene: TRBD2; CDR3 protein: CASSSDLAGGWDTQYF
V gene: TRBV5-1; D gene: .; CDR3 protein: CASSPGPVGADTQYF
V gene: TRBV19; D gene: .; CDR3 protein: CASSIQDAGWDEQYF
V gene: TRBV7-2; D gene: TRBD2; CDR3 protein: CASSLDASGSGKTQYF
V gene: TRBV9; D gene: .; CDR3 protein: CASSVGGFSLREKLFF
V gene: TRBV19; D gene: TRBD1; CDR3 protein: CASAGQGGNQPQHF
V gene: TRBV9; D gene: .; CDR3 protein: CASSEGLLSGNTIYF
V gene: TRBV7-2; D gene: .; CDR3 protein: CASSRTLDGTGQYF
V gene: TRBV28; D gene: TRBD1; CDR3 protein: CASRGPGGTYEQYF
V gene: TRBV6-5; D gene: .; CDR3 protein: CASSYSEVHEQYF
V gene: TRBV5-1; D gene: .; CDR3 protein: CASSPGDTEAFF
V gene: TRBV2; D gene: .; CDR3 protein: CASSDWKNPGYGYTF
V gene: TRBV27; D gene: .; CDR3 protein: CASSLGLHSGNTIYF
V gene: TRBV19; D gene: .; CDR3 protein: CASSAIRGTYGYTF
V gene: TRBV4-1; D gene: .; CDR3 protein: CASSQDWEGVEDTQYF
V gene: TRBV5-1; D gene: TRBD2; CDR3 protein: CASSPDGGGSLEQYF
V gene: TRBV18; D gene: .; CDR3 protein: CASSPSQGLSYEQYF
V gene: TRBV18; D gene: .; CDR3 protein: CASSPLSTGWETQYF
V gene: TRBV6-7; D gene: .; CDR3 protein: CASSEPPGQGEDEQYF
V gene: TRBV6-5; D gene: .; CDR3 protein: CASSYGAGKETQYF
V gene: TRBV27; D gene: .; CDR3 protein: CASSTAGKGYGYTF
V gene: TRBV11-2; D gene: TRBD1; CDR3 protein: CASAVDRVNTQYF
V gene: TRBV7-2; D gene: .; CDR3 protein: CASSPRGTGANVLTF
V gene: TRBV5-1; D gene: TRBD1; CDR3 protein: CASSWDRVGANVLTF
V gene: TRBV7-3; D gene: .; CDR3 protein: CASSLNGHANTEAFF
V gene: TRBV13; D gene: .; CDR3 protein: CASSPNREEQFF
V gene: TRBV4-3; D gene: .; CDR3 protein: CASSHTMNTEAFF
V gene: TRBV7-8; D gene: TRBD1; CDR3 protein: CASSFQPGQNNQPQHF
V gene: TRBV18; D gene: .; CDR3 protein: CASSPPAGEGYTF
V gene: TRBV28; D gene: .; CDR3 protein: CASTLPGGRGNTIYF